The source of this TCR beta chain is a study of T cell changes during pregnancy in multiple sclerosis. This table comes from immunoSEQ multiplex PCR, and its TCRdb copy is limited to in-frame clones, with some not included. The data hold about 23,000 clones, with more than 85% observed a single time. The sequences come from CD8+ T cells from peripheral blood mononuclear cells, collected after pregnancy. This clonotype originated in a female donor with multiple sclerosis, enrolled in a pregnancy study.

CDR3 protein: CAISGEGESRGTDTQYF. The CDR3 bases are TGTGCCATCAGTGGAGAAGGAGAGAGCCGCGGCACAGATACGCAGTATTTT. The rearrangement joins TRBV10-3 to TRBJ2-3; D ambiguous. Germline lookup yields CDR1 ENHRY and CDR2 SYGVKD. The CDR3 contains 17 residues. Trimming removed 4 bases from V and 1 base from J, with 18 bases in between.